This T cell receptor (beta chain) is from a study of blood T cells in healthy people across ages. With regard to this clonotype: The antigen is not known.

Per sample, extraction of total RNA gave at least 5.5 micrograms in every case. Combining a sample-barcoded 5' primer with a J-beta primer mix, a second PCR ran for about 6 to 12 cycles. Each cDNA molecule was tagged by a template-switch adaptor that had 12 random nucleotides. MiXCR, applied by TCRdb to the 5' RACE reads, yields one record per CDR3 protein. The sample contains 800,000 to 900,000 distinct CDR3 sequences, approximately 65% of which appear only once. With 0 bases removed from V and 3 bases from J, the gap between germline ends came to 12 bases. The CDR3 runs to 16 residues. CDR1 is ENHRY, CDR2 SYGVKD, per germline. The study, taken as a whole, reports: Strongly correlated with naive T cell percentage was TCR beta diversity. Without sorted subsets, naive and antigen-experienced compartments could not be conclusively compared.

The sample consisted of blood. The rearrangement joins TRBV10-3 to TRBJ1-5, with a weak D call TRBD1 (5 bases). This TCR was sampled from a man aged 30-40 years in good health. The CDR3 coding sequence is TGTGCCATCAGTGAGTCTAGGGGATCGAACAATCAGCCCCAGCATTTT. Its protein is CAISESRGSNNQPQHF.